The source of this TCR beta chain is a study of shared clonotypes between healthy human individuals. CDR3 size: 13 residues. Germline V gene data show CDR1 as GTSNPN and CDR2 as SVGIG (reference sequence). Trimming shortened V by 2 bases and J by 7 bases, and 14 bases separated the two germline ends. This table comes from immunoSEQ multiplex PCR, and its TCRdb copy is limited to in-frame clones, with some not included. The sample includes about 2.4 million clones, around nine tenths of them seen just once. The sequenced sample was naive CD4+ T cells sorted from blood. Stated subset: CD45RA+ positively selected. The receptor was isolated from a man between 18 and 29 years old in good health. The genes are TRBV30 and TRBJ1-2; D gene uncertain. This CDR3 reads CAWSPNLSSGYTF. CDR3 nucleotides: TGTGCCTGGAGTCCAAATCTGAGTTCTGGCTACACCTTC.